This TCR beta chain comes out of a study of early T cells in non-severe SARS-CoV-2 infection. About the research overall: Chains were not paired, and sequencing was done on bulk RNA from unsorted whole blood.

This clonotype was seen at least ten times. Germline V lookup: CDR1 PRHDT, CDR2 FYEKMQ (reference sequence). The trim removed 5 bases at V and 4 bases at J, leaving 5 bases unmatched. The CDR3 is 14 residues long. The protocol attached unique molecular identifiers to individual cDNA molecules. TCRdb passed the 5' RACE reads through MiXCR, listing each CDR3 protein once. The sample shows about 67,000 distinct CDR3 sequences, roughly 11% of them seen only once. This clonotype was obtained from an adult who was a healthcare worker with PCR-confirmed SARS-CoV-2 infection or an uninfected control (not recorded which). The J gene is TRBJ2-7, the V gene TRBV13, with TRBD1 identical over 10 bases. Sequenced input: whole blood. The CDR3 protein is CASSNGGQGYEQYF. As DNA, the CDR3 is TGTGCCAGCAGCAATGGGGGACAGGGGTACGAGCAGTACTTC. Full variable domain (remainder filled in from reference TRBV13 and TRBJ2-7): AAGVIQSPRHLIKEKRETATLKCYPIPRHDTVYWYQQGPGQDPQFLISFYEKMQSDKGSIPDRFSAQQFSDYHSELNMSSLELGDSALYFCASSNGGQGYEQYFGPGTRLTVT.